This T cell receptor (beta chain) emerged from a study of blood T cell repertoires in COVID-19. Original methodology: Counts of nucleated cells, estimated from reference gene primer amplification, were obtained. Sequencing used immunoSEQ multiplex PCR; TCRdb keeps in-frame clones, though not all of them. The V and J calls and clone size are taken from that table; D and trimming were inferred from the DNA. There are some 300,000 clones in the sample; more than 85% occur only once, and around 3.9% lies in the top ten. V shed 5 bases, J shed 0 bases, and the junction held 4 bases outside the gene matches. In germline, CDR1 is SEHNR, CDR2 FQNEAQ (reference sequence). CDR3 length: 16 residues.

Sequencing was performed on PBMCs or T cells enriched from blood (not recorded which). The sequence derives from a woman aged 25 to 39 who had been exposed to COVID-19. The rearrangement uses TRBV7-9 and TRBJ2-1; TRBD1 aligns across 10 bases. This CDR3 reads CASSDRGLPSYNEQFF. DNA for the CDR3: TGTGCCAGCAGCGACAGGGGGCTCCCCTCCTACAATGAGCAGTTCTTC.